The subject of this entry is one T cell receptor (beta chain). The PCR employed 60 Vbeta primers together with 13 Jbeta primers. This table comes from immunoSEQ multiplex PCR, and its TCRdb copy is limited to in-frame clones, with some not included. The table includes about 200,000 clones, about 80% detected once. The CDR3 spans 18 residues. In germline, CDR1 is MNHEY, CDR2 SMNVEV (reference sequence). Unmatched junction bases numbered 5, after V lost 3 bases and J lost 0 bases. The entry originates in a study of cytomegalovirus exposure and HLA in healthy donors. The sequencing input was PBMCs. The TCR was taken from a girl aged 10-17 years in good health and CMV-seronegative. This chain uses TRBV27 with TRBJ2-1; TRBD2 matches at 13 bases. CDR3 sequence: CASSLRLAGGSSYNEQFF. In nucleotides, the CDR3 is TGTGCCAGCAGTTTGAGACTAGCGGGGGGAAGCTCCTACAATGAGCAGTTCTTC.